The subject of this entry is one T cell receptor beta chain. Its specificity is not known. This sample was included in a study of T-cell memory formation after mild COVID-19. Study-wide results and limits: Memory cells collected pre-infection included some clones that later responded, suggesting cross-reactive memory joined.

TCR alpha and TCR beta cDNA libraries carrying sample barcodes and UMIs were produced by 5'RACE using constant-segment primers. TCRdb recomputed calls from the 5' RACE reads with MiXCR, one row per CDR3 protein. The sample holds around 340,000 distinct CDR3 sequences, under 15% seen once. This receptor was identified in a man between 18 and 35 years old who had mild COVID-19 (a few samples of this study predate the infection). Cell type and time point are not known. Sequencing was performed on PBMCs or a T cell subset sorted from them (not recorded which).

The CDR3 bases are TGTGCCAGCCGCCCGGGGCCAGGGGCGCAAGAGACCCAGTACTTC. The encoded protein is CASRPGPGAQETQYF. The V and J genes are TRBV18 and TRBJ2-5, with D perhaps TRBD1 (6 bases). V shed 8 bases and J shed 2 bases, with 18 bases lying between them. The CDR3 spans 15 residues. Germline V lookup: CDR1 KGHSH, CDR2 LQKENI. Full variable domain (rest looked up from reference TRBV18 and TRBJ2-5): NAGVMQNPRHLVRRRGQEARLRCSPMKGHSHVYWYRQLPEEGLKFMVYLQKENIIDESGMPKERFSAEFPKEGPSILRIQQVVRGDSAAYFCASRPGPGAQETQYFGPGTRLLVL.